Below are 12 T cell receptor beta chains sequenced from a single sample in a study of neurological immune-mediated disorders. One entry per CDR3 protein results from TCRdb running MiXCR on the 5' RACE reads. The table includes about 62,000 distinct CDR3 sequences, less than 6% detected once. The sequencing sample was made of PBMCs. The receptors come from a woman between 50 and 59 years old with multiple sclerosis.

The chain couples TRBV5-1 to TRBJ1-1; 7 bases agree with TRBD1. J was trimmed by 7 bases and V by 4 bases; bases with no gene match: 10. The V gene's germline CDR1 is SGHRS and CDR2 YFSETQ. The CDR3 totals 14 residues. The CDR3 here is CASSVGKGAGEAFF. In nucleotides, the CDR3 is TGCGCCAGCAGCGTAGGAAAGGGGGCTGGTGAAGCTTTCTTT.

The table lists this clonotype with many counts. The V call is TRBV28, the J call TRBJ1-2, with unresolved D. V was pared by 6 bases and J by 3 bases, with 8 bases between. This CDR3 contains 12 residues. The germline gives CDR1 MDHEN, CDR2 SYDVKM. The CDR3: CASSPLDYGYTF. CDR3 sequence (DNA): TGTGCCAGCAGCCCGTTGGACTATGGCTACACCTTC.

This clonotype was recorded many times. J is TRBJ1-5 and V is TRBV15; D perhaps matches TRBD1 (6 bases). Germline-derived CDR1 and CDR2 are LNHNV and YYDKDF (reference sequence). The CDR3 extends over 16 amino acids. Trimming left V 0 bases short and J 5 bases short, with 14 bases between. The CDR3 DNA follows: TGTGCCACCAGCAGAGATCGGTCGGGGGCGTATCAGCCCCAGCATTTT. Residues: CATSRDRSGAYQPQHF. Looking up the rest from reference TRBV15 and TRBJ1-5 gives the full variable domain: DAMVIQNPRYQVTQFGKPVTLSCSQTLNHNVMYWYQQKSSQAPKLLFHYYDKDFNNEADTPDNFQSRRPNTSFCFLDIRSPGLGDTAMYLCATSRDRSGAYQPQHFGDGTRLSIL.

There are many counts of this clonotype. V gene TRBV5-5 combines with J gene TRBJ1-6, with D unclear. The CDR3 is 14 amino acids. Looked up from germline, CDR1 is SGHKS and CDR2 is YYEKEE (reference sequence). V lost 0 bases, J lost 10 bases, and 11 bases lay in between. The CDR3: CASSLDLKSSPLHF. Written as DNA, the CDR3 is TGTGCCAGCAGCTTGGATCTCAAGAGCTCACCCCTCCACTTT. Looking up the rest from reference TRBV5-5 and TRBJ1-6 gives the full variable domain: DAGVTQSPTHLIKTRGQQVTLRCSPISGHKSVSWYQQVLGQGPQFIFQYYEKEERGRGNFPDRFSARQFPNYSSELNVNALLLGDSALYLCASSLDLKSSPLHFGNGTRLTVT.

This clonotype was detected ten times or more. This rearrangement joins TRBV11-2 to TRBJ2-3; no clear D. The CDR3 length is 13 residues. Germline V CDR1 and CDR2: SGHAT, FQNNGV. V lost 3 bases and J 5 bases, leaving 9 bases between the germline ends. The CDR3 loop is CASSFHSGDTQYF. The CDR3 region has the DNA TGTGCCAGCAGCTTCCACTCGGGAGATACGCAGTATTTT.

This clonotype occurred many times. CDR3 nucleotides: TGCAGCGTATCCGGGTCTAACTATGGCTACACCTTC. It translates to CSVSGSNYGYTF. The chain recombines TRBV29-1 with TRBJ1-2; D unresolved. Trimming took 6 bases from V and 0 from J, leaving 8 bases between them. This CDR3 comprises 12 residues. Germline CDR1 reads SQVTM; CDR2 reads ANQGSEA. Looking up the rest from reference TRBV29-1 and TRBJ1-2 gives the full variable domain: SAVISQKPSRDICQRGTSLTIQCQVDSQVTMMFWYRQQPGQSLTLIATANQGSEATYESGFVIDKFPISRPNLTFSTLTVSNMSPEDSSIYLCSVSGSNYGYTFGSGTRLTVV.

This clonotype occurred a few times. The J gene is TRBJ2-7, the V gene TRBV5-6; TRBD1 matches at 8 bases. In germline, CDR1 is SGHDT, CDR2 YYEEEE. The CDR3 spans 15 residues. V was clipped by 1 base and J by 6 bases; unmatched bases: 9. As DNA, the CDR3 is TGTGCCAGCAGCTTGTACAGGGGACAGGCCAGCGAGCAGTACTTC. Translating it yields CASSLYRGQASEQYF.

The sample holds many counts of this clonotype. V is TRBV9 and J is TRBJ1-1, with 10 bases lining up with TRBD1. Germline V CDR1 and CDR2: SGDLS, YYNGEE. With V trimmed by 4 bases and J by 0 bases, 6 bases remained unmatched. The CDR3 covers 16 residues. The CDR3 protein is CASSPGTGALNTEAFF. For the CDR3, the DNA is TGTGCCAGCAGCCCCGGGACAGGGGCCTTGAACACTGAAGCTTTCTTT.

This clonotype was picked up a small number of times. This may be a read error, as it is one base from a much larger clone. This rearrangement joins TRBV9 to TRBJ1-2; D gene ambiguous. CDR3 length: 11 residues. Germline CDR1 SGDLS, CDR2 YYNGEE. V was shortened by 5 bases and J by 8 bases, with 10 bases between the two germline ends. The CDR3 region has the DNA TGTGCCAGCAGAGGATTGGGGGGCTACACCTTC. It codes for CASRGLGGYTF. Full variable domain (remainder filled in from reference TRBV9 and TRBJ1-2): DSGVTQTPKHLITATGQRVTLRCSPRSGDLSVYWYQQSLDQGLQFLIQYYNGEERAKGNILERFSAQQFPDLHSELNLSSLELGDSALYFCASRGLGGYTFGSGTRLTVV.

Concerning this clonotype itself: In this CDR3 the conserved last residue, phenylalanine or tryptophan, is missing, so a read error is likely. The chain recombines TRBV5-1 with TRBJ2-6, with TRBD1 matching over 10 bases. This CDR3 contains 15 residues. Germline V gene data show CDR1 as SGHRS and CDR2 as YFSETQ. This chain's CDR3 is CASSLGGTGAKVLTY. The CDR3 coding sequence is TGCGCCAGCAGCTTGGGCGGGACAGGGGCCAAAGTCCTGACTTAC.

This clonotype was recorded at least ten times. The chain couples TRBV12-3 or TRBV12-4 to TRBJ2-5; TRBD1 matches at 8 bases. CDR3 size: 11 residues. V trimming: 5 bases; J trimming: 11 bases; junction bases outside the gene matches: 4. The CDR3 sequence is CASSLRQGQYF. The CDR3 DNA reads TGTGCCAGCAGTCTTAGACAGGGGCAGTACTTC.

This clonotype showed up just a few times. The J gene is TRBJ2-3, the V gene TRBV7-8; 8 bases match TRBD2. Germline lookup yields CDR1 SGHVS and CDR2 FQNEAQ. V lost 6 bases, J lost 0 bases, and 5 bases stayed unmatched. The CDR3 sequence is 15 residues long. Here the CDR3 reads CASRRTSSSTDTQYF. The CDR3 DNA sequence: TGTGCCAGCAGACGGACTAGCTCGAGCACAGATACGCAGTATTTT.